One sample yielded the 22 T cell receptor beta chains listed below, sequenced in a study of blood T cell repertoires in COVID-19 (dated by TCRdb to 2020 to 2021). Library construction relied on the immunoSEQ multiplex PCR assay. TCRdb took over this immuneACCESS table, retaining in-frame rearrangements with V and J assigned. Such tables are incomplete; in checked studies, under half of the missing clones stem from an unresolved V gene, and the remainder is unexplained. Across this sample there are fewer than 300,000 clones, with 75% to 90% seen only once. The ten largest make up around 2.5% of the sample. The sequenced sample consisted of peripheral blood. These receptors were collected from a woman aged 70-85 years with active or convalescent COVID-19.

The chain links TRBV5-1 to TRBJ2-2; a weak D match, TRBD1 (5 bases). Germline V gene lookup returns CDR1 SGHRS and CDR2 YFSETQ. The germline V and J ends were trimmed by 4 bases and 3 bases, with 10 bases remaining between them. The CDR3 extends over 14 amino acids. CDR3 residues: CASSAGFDTGELFF. The CDR3 bases are TGCGCCAGCAGCGCAGGGTTCGACACCGGGGAGCTGTTTTTT.

The V gene is TRBV28, the J gene TRBJ2-7, with a weak D call TRBD1 (6 bases). The CDR3 is 14 residues long. Germline V lookup: CDR1 MDHEN, CDR2 SYDVKM. Between the trimmed V and J ends, which lost 6 bases and 1 base, there was a span of 13 bases. This CDR3 reads CASRYSQGSYEQYF. CDR3 nucleotides: TGTGCCAGCAGGTATTCCCAGGGGTCCTACGAGCAGTACTTC.

This chain links TRBV28 with TRBJ2-6; 7 nucleotides align to TRBD1. Looked up from germline, CDR1 is MDHEN and CDR2 is SYDVKM. Unmatched junction bases numbered 1, after V lost 5 bases and J lost 0 bases. The CDR3 is 15 residues long. CDR3 DNA sequence: TGTGCCAGCAGTCGGGACAGCTCTGGGGCCAACGTCCTGACTTTC. Protein sequence: CASSRDSSGANVLTF.

In this sample, this clone turned up once. V usage is TRBV6-1 and J usage is TRBJ1-1; the D gene is possibly TRBD1 (6 bases). CDR3 length: 14 amino acids. The ends were cut back, 7 bases at V and 0 bases at J, with 12 bases in the middle. The V gene's germline CDR1 is MNHNS and CDR2 SASEGT. The CDR3 loop reads CASTTQGMNTEAFF. CDR3 nucleotides: TGTGCCAGCACCACACAGGGAATGAACACTGAAGCTTTCTTT.

This clone has only a few counts. The chain couples TRBV28 to TRBJ1-1; D remains ambiguous. V lost 6 bases and J lost 8, with 10 bases in between. There are 11 residues in the CDR3. CDR1 is MDHEN, CDR2 SYDVKM, per germline. The DNA of the CDR3 is TGTGCCAGCAGCTGGGGAGAAGAAGCTTTCTTT. It codes for CASSWGEEAFF.

The sample holds many counts of this clone. The rearrangement joins TRBV3-1 (or the pseudogene TRBV3-2) to TRBJ2-1; a weak D match, TRBD1 (5 bases). The V end lost 1 base, the J end lost 4 bases, and 11 bases lay between the germline ends. The CDR3 sequence is 15 residues long. CDR1 is LGHDT, CDR2 YNNKEL, per germline (reference sequence). CDR3 nucleotide sequence: TGTGCCAGCAGCCAAGCAGGGTTGGGTTACAATGAGCAGTTCTTC. It yields the protein CASSQAGLGYNEQFF.

The chain is built from TRBV6-5 and TRBJ2-1, with 7 bases identical to TRBD1. This CDR3 region has 15 residues. CDR1 is MNHEY, CDR2 SVGAGI, per germline. J was trimmed by 2 bases and V by 6 bases; bases with no gene match: 7. The CDR3 DNA sequence: TGTGCCAGCAGGACTCGGACAGGCCCCTACAATGAGCAGTTCTTC. It is translated as CASRTRTGPYNEQFF.

The V gene is TRBV6-9, the J gene TRBJ2-7, with 11 nucleotides matching TRBD1. CDR3 length: 21 amino acids. Trimming at V came to 4 bases and at J to 0 bases, leaving 20 bases not matched to a gene. Looked up from germline, CDR1 is MNHGY and CDR2 is SVAAGI. The CDR3 DNA follows: TGTGCCAGCAGTTCGACCTTCAAGGACAGGGGGCCTATTTTTTCCTCCTACGAGCAGTACTTC. It translates to CASSSTFKDRGPIFSSYEQYF.

This chain links TRBV12-3 or TRBV12-4 with TRBJ1-1; D call uncertain. V was trimmed by 7 bases and J by 2 bases, leaving 8 bases between them. This CDR3 has 12 amino acids. The chain's CDR3 is CASTVRNTEAFF. As DNA, the CDR3 is TGTGCCAGCACCGTGAGAAACACTGAAGCTTTCTTT.

This clone was seen a handful of times. The gene calls are TRBV27 and TRBJ1-1; the D gene is possibly TRBD1 (6 bases). CDR3 length: 15 amino acids. V lost 6 bases and J 2 bases, leaving 16 bases between the germline ends. Germline loops: CDR1 MNHEY, CDR2 SMNVEV (reference sequence). This CDR3 reads CASSRGGGGNTEAFF. Here the CDR3 DNA reads TGTGCCAGCAGCAGAGGAGGGGGGGGTAACACTGAAGCTTTCTTT.

This rearrangement joins TRBV12-3 or TRBV12-4 to TRBJ2-7; a possible D gene is TRBD1 (5 bases). Trimming pared 5 bases from V and 2 bases from J, leaving 10 bases between. The CDR3 length is 13 residues. This CDR3 reads CASSATAPYEQYF. CDR3 DNA: TGTGCCAGCAGTGCGACAGCTCCCTACGAGCAGTACTTC.

This rearrangement joins TRBV6-4 to TRBJ1-2, with 9 bases lining up with TRBD1. Germline CDR1 and CDR2: MRHNA and SNTAGT. The V segment lost 6 bases and the J segment 7 bases; nucleotides outside the gene matches: 9. The CDR3 runs 14 residues. The CDR3 bases are TGTGCCAGCAGACCGGGACAGGGCGTCGGTGGCTACACCTTC. The encoded protein is CASRPGQGVGGYTF.

The rearrangement uses TRBV19 and TRBJ2-5, with TRBD1 identical over 10 bases. The CDR3 runs 14 residues. Germline assignment: CDR1 LNHDA and CDR2 SQIVND (reference sequence). V dropped 5 bases and J dropped 7; count of bases not matched to a gene: 7. In DNA, the CDR3 is TGTGCCAGTAGTTCCGGGGACAGGGGAGGGACCCAGTACTTC. It encodes CASSSGDRGGTQYF.

V and J are TRBV28 and TRBJ1-6; D is unclear. This CDR3 contains 17 residues. Germline V gene data show CDR1 as MDHEN and CDR2 as SYDVKM. V shed 1 base and J shed 5 bases, with 15 bases lying between them. The CDR3 DNA is TGTGCCAGCAGTTTATTTTCGAGGTCGGCTGATAATTCACCCCTCCACTTT. Translation gives CASSLFSRSADNSPLHF. The variable domain in full, with the rest retrieved from reference TRBV28 and TRBJ1-6, is DVKVTQSSRYLVKRTGEKVFLECVQDMDHENMFWYRQDPGLGLRLIYFSYDVKMKEKGDIPEGYSVSREKKERFSLILESASTNQTSMYLCASSLFSRSADNSPLHFGNGTRLTVT.

The J gene is TRBJ1-3, the V gene TRBV3-1 (or the pseudogene TRBV3-2); D is unresolved. This CDR3 spans 14 amino acids. V was shortened by 5 bases and J by 0 bases, with 8 bases between the two germline ends. Germline V lookup: CDR1 LGHDT, CDR2 YNNKEL (reference sequence). CDR3 sequence (DNA): TGTGCCAGCAGCTTTACAGCCTCTGGAAACACCATATATTTT. Translation gives CASSFTASGNTIYF.

V usage is TRBV6-1 and J usage is TRBJ1-3; D is possibly TRBD1 (5 bases). V was pared by 0 bases and J by 3 bases, with 15 bases between. The CDR3 totals 17 residues. Germline lookup yields CDR1 MNHNS and CDR2 SASEGT. In DNA, the CDR3 is TGTGCCAGCAGTGAAGCGGGAGGGACCATCCTTGGAAACACCATATATTTT. It translates to CASSEAGGTILGNTIYF.

The rearrangement uses TRBV9 and TRBJ2-1, with 10 bases matching TRBD2. J was trimmed by 0 bases and V by 0 bases; bases with no gene match: 3. CDR1 and CDR2 from the germline V gene are SGDLS and YYNGEE. The CDR3 consists of 17 residues. CDR3 bases: TGTGCCAGCAGCGTAGATAGCGGGAGGCGCTCCTACAATGAGCAGTTCTTC. It yields the protein CASSVDSGRRSYNEQFF.

J is TRBJ2-1 and V is TRBV7-9; 7 nucleotides agree with TRBD1. Looked up from germline, CDR1 is SEHNR and CDR2 is FQNEAQ (reference sequence). This CDR3 spans 13 amino acids. Germline trimming cut 11 bases from V and 6 bases from J; bases unmatched to any gene: 10. CDR3 DNA: TGTGCCGGTGACAGGGATGACCCCAATGAGCAGTTCTTC. It yields the protein CAGDRDDPNEQFF.

J is TRBJ1-3 and V is TRBV6-4, with 11 positions matching TRBD1. Germline assignment: CDR1 MRHNA and CDR2 SNTAGT. The CDR3 extends over 15 amino acids. V lost 6 bases and J lost 7; bases outside the gene matches: 8. Here the CDR3 DNA reads TGTGCCAGCAGCCAATTCGGGACAGGGGGGAACACCATATATTTT. This gives the protein CASSQFGTGGNTIYF.

This chain links TRBV7-2 with TRBJ2-1; no definite D call. The CDR3 is 14 residues long. The germline V and J ends were trimmed by 2 bases and 1 base, with 6 bases remaining between them. CDR1 is SGHTA, CDR2 FQGNSA, per germline. CDR3: CASSLLVSYNEQFF. CDR3 sequence (DNA): TGTGCCAGCAGCTTACTAGTGTCCTACAATGAGCAGTTCTTC.

The chain uses TRBV13 and TRBJ2-2, with D perhaps TRBD2 (6 bases). Trimming shortened V by 5 bases and J by 1 base, and 11 bases separated the two germline ends. Germline V gene sequence: CDR1 PRHDT, CDR2 FYEKMQ (reference sequence). The CDR3 runs to 15 residues. The DNA of the CDR3 is TGTGCCAGCAGCGGCCTAGCGCGGAACACCGGGGAGCTGTTTTTT. Its protein product is CASSGLARNTGELFF.

V gene TRBV5-1 combines with J gene TRBJ2-2, with TRBD2 identical over 8 bases. The CDR3 runs to 15 residues. With 4 bases clipped from V and 5 bases from J, the junction kept 7 bases outside the gene matches. Germline V gives CDR1 SGHRS, CDR2 YFSETQ. The CDR3 coding sequence is TGCGCCAGCAGCCCAAATAGCGGGACGACCGGGGAGCTGTTTTTT. Translating gives CASSPNSGTTGELFF.